This T cell receptor (beta chain) emerged from a study of T cells in Graves' hyperthyroidism and ophthalmopathy. General study points: A model of 13 V-J pairs discriminated ophthalmopathy from stable hyperthyroidism. Within blood appeared most thyroid clonotypes that had expanded above 0.001.

To note about this clonotype: Its specificity is not known.

V lost 6 bases and J lost 1; bases outside the gene matches: 5. CDR3 size: 14 residues. From germline, CDR1 is LNHDA and CDR2 SQIVND (reference sequence). Amplification of TCR beta CDR3 regions used RNA as the template. The TCR CDR3 first-round RT-PCR relied on the HTBI primer set. Each CDR3 protein is one row after TCRdb ran MiXCR on the multiplex PCR reads. Of over 700,000 distinct CDR3 sequences listed, about 38% are singletons. This TCR was recovered from a man aged 18-30 years with Graves' hyperthyroidism. Sample: blood. The chain links TRBV19 to TRBJ1-1; 7 bases align to TRBD1. CDR3 residues: CASSDRATNTEAFF. As DNA, the CDR3 is TGTGCCAGTAGCGACAGGGCAACGAACACTGAAGCTTTCTTT.